Presented here are 6 T cell receptor beta chains from one specimen sequenced in a study of T cell responses to AZD1222 COVID-19 vaccine. Assay: immunoSEQ multiplex PCR; the TCRdb copy retains only in-frame clones and omits some. Of approximately 140,000 clones listed, roughly nine tenths were seen once; the top ten hold approximately 9%. Sequenced material: peripheral blood, taken 28 days after the second AZD1222 dose. The source is an adult who received the AZD1222 COVID-19 vaccine.

This chain links TRBV4-2 with TRBJ2-3; 10 bases align to TRBD2. The germline CDR1 and CDR2 sequences are LGHNA and YNFKEQ. V trimming: 0 bases; J trimming: 3 bases; junction bases outside the gene matches: 6. CDR3 size: 17 residues. The CDR3 protein is CASSQEALAGVTDTQYF. The CDR3, as DNA: TGTGCCAGCAGCCAAGAGGCTCTAGCGGGAGTTACAGATACGCAGTATTTT.

CDR3 protein: CASSGGPAGETQYF. The CDR3 nucleotides are TGTGCCAGCAGTGGTGGACCCGCCGGGGAGACCCAGTACTTC. The chain uses TRBV2 and TRBJ2-5; D remains ambiguous. Trimming pared 4 bases from V and 5 bases from J, leaving 14 bases between. In germline, CDR1 is SNHLY, CDR2 FYNNEI. The CDR3 is 14 amino acids. The complete variable domain, with remaining parts taken from reference TRBV2 and TRBJ2-5, reads EPEVTQTPSHQVTQMGQEVILRCVPISNHLYFYWYRQILGQKVEFLVSFYNNEISEKSEIFDDQFSVERPDGSNFTLKIRSTKLEDSAMYFCASSGGPAGETQYFGPGTRLLVL.

This clone appeared many times. CDR3 DNA: TGCGCCAGCAGCTTGACAGGGGCCACCGCGGGGTCACCCCTCCACTTT. Translating it yields CASSLTGATAGSPLHF. This chain links TRBV5-1 with TRBJ1-6, with TRBD1 matching 7 bases. The CDR3 has 16 residues. V shed 1 base, J shed 10 bases, and the junction held 11 bases outside the gene matches. Looked up from germline, CDR1 is SGHRS and CDR2 is YFSETQ.

This chain links TRBV3-1 (or the pseudogene TRBV3-2) with TRBJ2-2, with D unresolved. Between the trimmed V and J ends, which lost 2 bases and 4 bases, there was a span of 8 bases. The CDR3 length is 14 residues. Germline lookup yields CDR1 LGHDT and CDR2 YNNKEL (reference sequence). In nucleotides, the CDR3 is TGTGCCAGCAGCCAACCAGCCGGCACCGGGGAGCTGTTTTTT. Translating gives CASSQPAGTGELFF.

The genes are TRBV7-3 and TRBJ1-1; D might be TRBD1 (5 bases). V lost 5 bases, J lost 8 bases, and 18 bases lay in between. The CDR3 has 14 residues. The germline V gene has CDR1 SGHTA and CDR2 FQGTGA. The CDR3 reads CASSRLVGRGEAFF. In DNA, the CDR3 is TGTGCCAGCAGCAGATTAGTGGGGCGCGGGGAAGCTTTCTTT.

The V call is TRBV6-5, the J call TRBJ1-4; D is possibly TRBD1 (5 bases). The V and J ends lost 7 bases and 7 bases respectively, with 16 bases between them. CDR1 MNHEY and CDR2 SVGAGI come from the germline V gene. The CDR3 covers 14 residues. CDR3 DNA sequence: TGTGCCAGCACTAAAGGGCAGGGAAGTGAAAAACTGTTTTTT. Protein sequence: CASTKGQGSEKLFF.